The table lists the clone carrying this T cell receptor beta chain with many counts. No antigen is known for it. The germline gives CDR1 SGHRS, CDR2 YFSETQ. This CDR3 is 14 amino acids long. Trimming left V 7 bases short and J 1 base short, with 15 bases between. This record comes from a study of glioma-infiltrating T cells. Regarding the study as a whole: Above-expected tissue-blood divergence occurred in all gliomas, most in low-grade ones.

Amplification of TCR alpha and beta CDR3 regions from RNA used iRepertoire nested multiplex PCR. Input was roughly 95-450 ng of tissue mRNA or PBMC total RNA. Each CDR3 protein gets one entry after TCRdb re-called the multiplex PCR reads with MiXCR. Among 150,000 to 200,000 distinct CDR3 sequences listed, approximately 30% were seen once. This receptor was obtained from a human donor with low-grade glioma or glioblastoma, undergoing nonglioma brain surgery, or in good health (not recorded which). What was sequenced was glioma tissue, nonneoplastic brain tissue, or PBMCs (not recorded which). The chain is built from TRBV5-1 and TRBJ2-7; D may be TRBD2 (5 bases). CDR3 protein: CASRRLLSSYEQYF. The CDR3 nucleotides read TGCGCCAGCCGGAGGCTACTTTCTTCCTACGAGCAGTACTTC.